This is a list of T cell receptor beta chains from one sample in a study of human T cells and chemical hapten exposure. In TCRdb, the RACE reads were re-called with MiXCR into one record per CDR3 protein. The repertoire holds 42,000 or so distinct CDR3 sequences, with around 3.8% as singletons. This specimen consisted of whole blood, obtained in connection with sensitization to the hapten diphenylcyclopropenone (DPC). These receptors originate from a man between 50 and 59 years old with alopecia areata. Some clones in this sample may be carry-over from other donors' samples. Each CDR3 is given with its conserved first and last residue. D genes are given only for firm matches. The listing skips clone size in some rows; elsewhere it reads once, few, many or a size class.

d_call | j_call | v_call | clone_size | cdr3_nt | cdr3_aa
TRBD2 | TRBJ2-3 | TRBV6-4 | few | TGTGCCAGCAGTGACGGGGCGGGAGAGACAGATACGCAGTATTTT | CASSDGAGETDTQYF
- | TRBJ1-5 | TRBV24-1 | many | TGTGCCACCAGTGATTTTTGGGGGGCCCAGCATTTT | CATSDFWGAQHF
- | TRBJ2-5 | TRBV9 | many | TGTGCCAGCAGCGTAGCGGGGGTAGAGACCCAGTACTTC | CASSVAGVETQYF
- | TRBJ2-3 | TRBV12-3/TRBV12-4 | many | TGTGCCAGTAGGTCCTGGGATACGCAGTATTTT | CASRSWDTQYF
TRBD1 | TRBJ1-2 | TRBV5-5 | many | TGTGCCAGCAGCTTGGAGGGACAGGACTACTATGGCTACACCTTC | CASSLEGQDYYGYTF
TRBD2 | TRBJ2-1 | TRBV12-3/TRBV12-4 | many | TGTGCCAGCACCAATAGCGGGAGAGCCCATGAGCAGTTCTTC | CASTNSGRAHEQFF
- | TRBJ1-1 | TRBV6-6 | many | TGTGCCAGCAGTTACTCCGGCAGGGAAGCTTTCTTT | CASSYSGREAFF
TRBD1 | TRBJ1-4 | TRBV6-1 | few | TGTGCCAGCAGACAGGGGGATGAAAAACTGTTTTTT | CASRQGDEKLFF
TRBD2 | TRBJ2-3 | TRBV5-6 | many | TGTGCCAGCAGCTTCCTCCTTAGCGGGACCGACACAGATACGCAGTATTTT | CASSFLLSGTDTDTQYF
- | TRBJ2-3 | TRBV4-1 | few | TGCGCCAGCAGCCAAGATTCAGTCAGGGCGGGATGGGCAGATACGCAGTATTTT | CASSQDSVRAGWADTQYF
- | TRBJ2-7 | TRBV12-3/TRBV12-4 | many | TGTGCCAGCAGTGCCGGGACACCAGTCTACGAGCAGTACTTC | CASSAGTPVYEQYF
TRBD2 | TRBJ2-3 | TRBV29-1 | many | TGCAGCGTTGAAGGCGCGGGGGGATCCACAGATACGCAGTATTTT | CSVEGAGGSTDTQYF
- | TRBJ1-2 | TRBV7-8 | - | TGTGCCAGCAGCTTAGAAGGGGTTCGTGGCTACACCTTC | CASSLEGVRGYTF
TRBD1 | TRBJ1-1 | TRBV29-1 | many | TGCAGCGTTGAGCAGGGGGCGGGGAACACTGAAGCTTTCTTT | CSVEQGAGNTEAFF
TRBD1 | TRBJ2-7 | TRBV29-1 | many | TGCAGCGTCGTCTTAGGGACAGGGGCCTACGAGCAGTACTTC | CSVVLGTGAYEQYF
- | TRBJ2-1 | TRBV3-1 | many | TGTGCCAGCAGCCAAGGGAGTGGTGCCTACAATGAGCAGTTCTTC | CASSQGSGAYNEQFF
- | TRBJ2-7 | TRBV4-2 | many | TGTGCCAGCAGCCAGAAAGCGGAGGCAGCCTACGAGCAGTACTTC | CASSQKAEAAYEQYF
- | TRBJ2-5 | TRBV7-6 | many | TGTGCCAGCAGCTCGAGGGGACCACCCGGAGGAGAGACCCAGTACTTC | CASSSRGPPGGETQYF
- | TRBJ2-7 | TRBV28 | many | TGTGCCAGCAGTTTTCTATCGGTGCGACTTTCGAGCTCCTACGAGCAGTACTTC | CASSFLSVRLSSSYEQYF
- | TRBJ1-1 | TRBV12-3/TRBV12-4 | many | TGTGCCAGCAGTTTAGTTGACACTGAAGCTTTCTTT | CASSLVDTEAFF
- | TRBJ2-3 | TRBV5-4 | many | TGTGCCAGCAGCCACGACAGTCCAGTCACAGATACGCAGTATTTT | CASSHDSPVTDTQYF
TRBD1 | TRBJ2-1 | TRBV7-9 | many | TGTGCCAGCAGCTTAGGGACAGGTATACTCACTGAGCAGTTCTTC | CASSLGTGILTEQFF
- | TRBJ1-1 | TRBV5-1 | - | TGCGCCAGCAGCTTGGAGGTCGCCAGGGATTCTGAAGCTTTCTTT | CASSLEVARDSEAFF
TRBD2 | TRBJ2-5 | TRBV7-2 | many | TGTGCCAGCAGCGTCCGACTAGCAGAGACCCAGTACTTC | CASSVRLAETQYF
TRBD1 | TRBJ1-2 | TRBV12-3/TRBV12-4 | many | TGTGCCAGCAGTTTAGCAGGGGGCGCTACTGGCTACACCTTC | CASSLAGGATGYTF
- | TRBJ1-2 | TRBV6-2/TRBV6-3 | few | TGTGCCAGCAGTTACTCGCGGACCGGGACAAGAAGTTACTATGGCTACACCTTC | CASSYSRTGTRSYYGYTF
TRBD2 | TRBJ2-1 | TRBV7-9 | many | TGTGCCAGCAGCTTAGTAGCGGGAGGGCCGGATGAGCAGTTCTTC | CASSLVAGGPDEQFF
- | TRBJ2-2 | TRBV28 | few | TGTGCCAGCAGTTTGGGTCTAGCCACCACCGGGGAGCTGTTTTTT | CASSLGLATTGELFF